A single sample gave rise to the 18 T cell receptor beta chains below, sequenced in a study of T cells after yellow fever vaccination. TCRdb re-called the 5' RACE reads through MiXCR, storing one row per CDR3 protein. The sample shows a few hundred thousand distinct CDR3 sequences, around a sixth of them seen only once. Sequenced here: PBMCs, sampled 5 days after the first yellow fever vaccination. Receptors were obtained from a man aged 18 to 30 who received the YFV17D yellow fever vaccine.

This chain connects TRBV27 to TRBJ2-1, with no clear D. V lost 4 bases to trimming and J lost 5 bases, with 6 bases between them. The CDR3 sequence is 12 residues long. Per the germline V gene, CDR1 is MNHEY and CDR2 is SMNVEV (reference sequence). CDR3 protein: CASSYPNNEQFF. As DNA, the CDR3 is TGTGCCAGCAGTTATCCCAACAATGAGCAGTTCTTC.

This clonotype was detected many times. The chain is built from TRBV27 and TRBJ2-7; the D gene could be TRBD1 or TRBD2 (7 bases each). The CDR3 extends over 14 amino acids. The germline CDR1 and CDR2 sequences are MNHEY and SMNVEV (reference sequence). V was pared by 4 bases and J by 4 bases, with 14 bases between. CDR3 sequence: CASSYRGGSYEQYV. CDR3 coding DNA: TGTGCCAGCAGTTACAGGGGAGGGTCTTACGAGCAGTACGTC.

The chain recombines TRBV7-9 with TRBJ1-2; D is ambiguous. CDR3 length: 15 amino acids. Trimming removed 5 bases from V and 2 bases from J, with 15 bases in between. Germline values: CDR1 SEHNR, CDR2 FQNEAQ (reference sequence). CDR3 residues: CASSATTRANYGYTF. The CDR3 nucleotides are TGTGCCAGCAGCGCCACGACAAGGGCGAACTATGGCTACACCTTC.

The chain joins TRBV7-9 to TRBJ2-7; D may be TRBD2 (6 bases). CDR3 length: 13 amino acids. V shed 3 bases and J shed 7 bases, with 13 bases lying between them. Germline CDR1 and CDR2: SEHNR and FQNEAQ (reference sequence). CDR3 bases: TGTGCCAGCAGCTTCCGGGACTCAGAGGAGCAGTACGTC. Translation gives CASSFRDSEEQYV.

V is TRBV18 and J is TRBJ1-4, with D possibly matching TRBD1 (6 bases). Looked up from germline, CDR1 is KGHSH and CDR2 is LQKENI. This CDR3 is built from 14 residues. Trimming stripped 8 bases from V and 0 bases from J, with 10 bases between. The CDR3 here is CASRGQSTNEKLFF. The CDR3 DNA reads TGTGCCAGCCGCGGACAGTCAACTAATGAAAAACTGTTTTTT.

This clonotype was recorded a few times. This rearrangement joins TRBV5-1 to TRBJ2-3, with D perhaps matching TRBD1 or TRBD2 (5 bases each). The CDR3 is 15 residues long. V shed 0 bases and J shed 4 bases, with 12 bases lying between them. Germline assignment: CDR1 SGHRS and CDR2 YFSETQ. CDR3 protein: CASSLASKTADTQYF. Here the CDR3 DNA reads TGCGCCAGCAGCTTGGCTAGCAAGACAGCAGATACGCAGTATTTT.

This clonotype was observed a handful of times. Here the CDR3 reads CSAQGRRGGWDEQYF. CDR3 in DNA: TGCAGCGCCCAGGGGCGGAGGGGGGGTTGGGACGAGCAGTACTTC. This chain connects TRBV29-1 to TRBJ2-7; maybe TRBD2 (7 bases). Germline V CDR1 and CDR2: SQVTM, ANQGSEA. The V gene lost 7 bases and the J gene lost 5 bases, with 24 bases spanning the gap. This CDR3 contains 15 residues.

This clonotype was counted only a few times. The chain links TRBV7-3 to TRBJ2-3; 8 nucleotides agree with TRBD2. Germline V lookup: CDR1 SGHTA, CDR2 FQGTGA. V lost 3 bases and J lost 6; bases outside the gene matches: 2. The CDR3 covers 13 residues. The CDR3 is CASSFAGGDTQYF. As DNA, the CDR3 is TGTGCCAGCAGCTTCGCGGGGGGCGATACGCAGTATTTT.

J is TRBJ2-1 and V is TRBV6-5; the D call may be TRBD1 or TRBD2 (5 bases each). The CDR3 loop spans 10 amino acids. V dropped 10 bases and J dropped 10 bases, with 11 bases sitting between them. The germline V gene has CDR1 MNHEY and CDR2 SVGAGI. The CDR3 region has the DNA TGTGCCACGGGACGTCGGGAGCAGTTCTTC. Its protein product is CATGRREQFF.

This chain joins TRBV9 and TRBJ2-3; D perhaps matches TRBD2 (6 bases). CDR1 SGDLS and CDR2 YYNGEE come from the germline V gene. V lost 4 bases to trimming and J lost 2 bases, with 11 bases between them. CDR3 length equals 14 residues. CDR3 DNA sequence: TGTGCCAGCAGCCCTAGGGGACTCACAGATACGCAGTATTTT. Translation: CASSPRGLTDTQYF.

CDR3 sequence: CASSVRIGGPYEQYF. The CDR3 DNA reads TGTGCCAGCAGCGTCCGGATAGGAGGACCCTACGAGCAGTACTTC. The chain combines TRBV4-2 with TRBJ2-7; maybe TRBD2 (5 bases). The CDR3 extends over 15 amino acids. CDR1 LGHNA and CDR2 YNFKEQ come from the germline V gene. V lost 5 bases and J 2 bases, leaving 16 bases between the germline ends.

The chain is built from TRBV5-1 and TRBJ2-5; the match to TRBD2 covers 9 bases. Germline V lookup: CDR1 SGHRS, CDR2 YFSETQ. V lost 4 bases to trimming and J lost 0 bases; unmatched junction nucleotides: 7. The CDR3 extends over 16 amino acids. The CDR3 nucleotides are TGCGCCAGCAGCCCGTTGGGCGGGGGGGACCAAGAGACCCAGTACTTC. Translated: CASSPLGGGDQETQYF.

This clonotype was observed a handful of times. The chain uses TRBV12-3 or TRBV12-4 and TRBJ2-5; D is tentatively TRBD1 or TRBD2 (7 bases each). CDR3 length: 14 residues. V was shortened by 5 bases and J by 5 bases, with 15 bases between the two germline ends. In DNA, the CDR3 is TGTGCCAGCAGTATCAGGGGGGGAAGGGAGACCCAGTACTTC. Translated, it gives CASSIRGGRETQYF.

This clonotype was detected a few times. V usage is TRBV18 and J usage is TRBJ2-3; 8 bases agree with TRBD1. The V and J ends lost 3 bases and 1 base, in that order; junction bases with no gene match: 3. The CDR3 length is 15 residues. Germline V CDR1 and CDR2: KGHSH, LQKENI. The CDR3 reads CASSPDRARTDTQYF. CDR3 bases: TGTGCCAGCTCACCGGACAGGGCTCGCACAGATACGCAGTATTTT.

A few counts support this clonotype. The J gene is TRBJ1-2, the V gene TRBV12-3 or TRBV12-4; TRBD1 agrees at 9 bases. The CDR3 length is 14 residues. Losses at the gene ends were 5 bases for V and 6 bases for J; bases not matched to a gene: 7. The CDR3 reads CASSATGGANGYTF. DNA of the CDR3: TGTGCCAGCAGTGCCACAGGGGGCGCGAATGGCTACACCTTC.

This clonotype was observed a handful of times. The chain links TRBV12-3 or TRBV12-4 to TRBJ1-1; D possibly corresponds to TRBD1 (6 bases). V lost 3 bases and J lost 1, with 9 bases in between. This CDR3 comprises 14 residues. Here the CDR3 DNA reads TGTGCCAGCAGTTTTGGGGGCCCGAACACTGAAGCTTTCTTT. Translating gives CASSFGGPNTEAFF.

Only a few counts were recorded for this clonotype. The chain combines TRBV9 with TRBJ2-7; TRBD1 agrees at 7 bases. The trim removed 0 bases at V and 3 bases at J, leaving 6 bases unmatched. Germline V CDR1 and CDR2: SGDLS, YYNGEE. This CDR3 is built from 15 residues. DNA for the CDR3: TGTGCCAGCAGCGTAGGGACAGGCCATTACTACGAGCAGTACTTC. Its translation: CASSVGTGHYYEQYF.

The chain has TRBV13 and TRBJ2-5; D possibly corresponds to TRBD1 (5 bases). The CDR3 loop spans 14 amino acids. The V end lost 7 bases, the J end lost 2 bases, and 14 bases lay between the germline ends. Per germline, CDR1 PRHDT and CDR2 FYEKMQ (reference sequence). This chain's CDR3 is CASNRATAQETQYF. The DNA for the CDR3 is TGTGCCAGCAACCGAGCGACAGCGCAAGAGACCCAGTACTTC.